Below, one T cell receptor beta chain is given with its context. These data originate in a study of shared clonotypes between healthy human individuals. Trimming took off 1 base at V and 5 bases at J, with 8 bases between the two ends. Germline CDR1 and CDR2: SGHAT and FQNNGV. The CDR3 has 13 residues. Sequencing was performed with immunoSEQ multiplex PCR; in TCRdb, only in-frame clones are kept and a portion is missing. The sample consists of about half a million clones, roughly 85% of them appearing once. Material: PBMCs. The source is a middle-aged woman in good health. Some clones in this sample may be carry-over from other donors' samples. The V and J genes are TRBV11-2 and TRBJ1-1; D is ambiguous. The CDR3 DNA reads as TGTGCCAGCAGCTTAGGGGCGGGAACTGAAGCTTTCTTT. Amino acids: CASSLGAGTEAFF.